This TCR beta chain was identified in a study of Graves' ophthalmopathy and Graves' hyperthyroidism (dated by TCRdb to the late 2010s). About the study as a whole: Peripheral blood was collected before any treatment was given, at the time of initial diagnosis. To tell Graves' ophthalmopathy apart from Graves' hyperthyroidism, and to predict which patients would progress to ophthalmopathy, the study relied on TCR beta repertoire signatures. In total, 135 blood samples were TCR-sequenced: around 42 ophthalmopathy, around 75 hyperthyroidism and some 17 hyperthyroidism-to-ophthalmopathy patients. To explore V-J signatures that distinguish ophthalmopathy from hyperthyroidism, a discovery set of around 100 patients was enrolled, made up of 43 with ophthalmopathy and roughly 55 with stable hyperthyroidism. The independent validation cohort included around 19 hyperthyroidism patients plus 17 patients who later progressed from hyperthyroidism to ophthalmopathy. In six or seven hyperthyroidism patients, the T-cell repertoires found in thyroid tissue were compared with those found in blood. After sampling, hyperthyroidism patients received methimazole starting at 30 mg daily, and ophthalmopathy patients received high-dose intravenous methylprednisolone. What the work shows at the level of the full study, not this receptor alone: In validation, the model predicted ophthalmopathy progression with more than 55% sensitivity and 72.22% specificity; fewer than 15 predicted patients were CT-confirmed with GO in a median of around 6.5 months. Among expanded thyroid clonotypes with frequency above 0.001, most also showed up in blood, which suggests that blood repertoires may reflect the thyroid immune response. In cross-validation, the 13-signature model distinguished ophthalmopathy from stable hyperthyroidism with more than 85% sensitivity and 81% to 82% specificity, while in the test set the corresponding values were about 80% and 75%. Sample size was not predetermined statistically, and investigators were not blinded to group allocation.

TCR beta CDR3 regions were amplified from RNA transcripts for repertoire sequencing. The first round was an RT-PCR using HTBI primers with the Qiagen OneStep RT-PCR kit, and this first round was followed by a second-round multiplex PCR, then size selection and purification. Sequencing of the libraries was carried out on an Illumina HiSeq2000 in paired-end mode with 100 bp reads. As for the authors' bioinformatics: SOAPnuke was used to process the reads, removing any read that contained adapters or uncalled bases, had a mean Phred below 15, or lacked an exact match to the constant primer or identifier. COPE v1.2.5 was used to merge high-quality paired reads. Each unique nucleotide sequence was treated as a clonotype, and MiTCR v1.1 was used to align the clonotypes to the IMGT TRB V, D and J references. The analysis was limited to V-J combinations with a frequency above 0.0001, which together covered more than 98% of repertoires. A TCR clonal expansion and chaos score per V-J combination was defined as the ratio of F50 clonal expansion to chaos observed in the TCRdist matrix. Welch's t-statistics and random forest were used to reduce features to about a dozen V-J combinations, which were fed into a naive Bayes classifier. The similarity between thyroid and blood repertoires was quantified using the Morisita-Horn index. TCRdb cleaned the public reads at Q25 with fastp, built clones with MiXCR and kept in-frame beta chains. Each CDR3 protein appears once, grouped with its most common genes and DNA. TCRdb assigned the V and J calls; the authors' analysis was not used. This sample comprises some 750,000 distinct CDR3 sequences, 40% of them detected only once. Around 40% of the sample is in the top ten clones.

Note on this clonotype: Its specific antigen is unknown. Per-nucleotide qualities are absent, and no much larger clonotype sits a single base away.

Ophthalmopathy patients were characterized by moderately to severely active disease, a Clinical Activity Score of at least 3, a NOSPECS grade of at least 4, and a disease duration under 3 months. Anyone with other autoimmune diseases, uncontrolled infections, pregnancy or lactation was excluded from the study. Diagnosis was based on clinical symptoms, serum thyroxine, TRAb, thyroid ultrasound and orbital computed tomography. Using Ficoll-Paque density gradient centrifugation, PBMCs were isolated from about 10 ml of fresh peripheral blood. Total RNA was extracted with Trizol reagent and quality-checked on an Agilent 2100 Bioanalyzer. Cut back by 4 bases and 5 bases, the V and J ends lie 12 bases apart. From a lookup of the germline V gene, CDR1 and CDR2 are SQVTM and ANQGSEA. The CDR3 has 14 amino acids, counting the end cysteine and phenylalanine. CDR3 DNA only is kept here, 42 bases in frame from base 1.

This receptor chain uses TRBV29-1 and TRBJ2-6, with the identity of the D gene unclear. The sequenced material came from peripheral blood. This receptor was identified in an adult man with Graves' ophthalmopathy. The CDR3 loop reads CSVGEYQWANVLTF. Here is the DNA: TGCAGCGTTGGAGAGTATCAATGGGCCAACGTCCTGACTTTC.